The sequence of this T cell receptor beta chain was determined in a study of graft-versus-host responses after intestinal transplantation. Study-level background: Every transplant recipient was induced with anti-thymocyte globulin, then maintained on tacrolimus and steroids for around 3 years. General study results and limits: Within allografts, high graft-versus-host to host-versus-graft clonal ratios were seen among patients with graft-donor T cell macrochimerism.

The data were produced by immunoSEQ multiplex PCR, yet TCRdb's version contains in-frame clones alone and is incomplete. The repertoire holds about 86,000 clones, with 90% to 95% as singletons. For this clone: Its antigen remains unknown.

Germline V gene lookup returns CDR1 SQVTM and CDR2 ANQGSEA. The length of the CDR3 is 19 residues. Trimming removed 0 bases from V and 1 base from J; junction bases left unmatched: 16. V usage is TRBV29-1 and J usage is TRBJ1-2, with 8 positions matching TRBD1. This clonotype originated in a human donor who received an intestinal transplant. The sequencing here drew on unstimulated CD8+ T cells sorted from spleen or lymph node cells, taken before intestinal transplant. The CDR3 coding sequence is TGCAGCGTTGAAGATAATGGGGCGGAACAGGGGGTCAGTAACTATGGCTACACCTTC. Amino acids: CSVEDNGAEQGVSNYGYTF.